This T cell receptor beta chain appears in the sequencing data of a study of blood T cell repertoires in COVID-19. Overall study context: The samples span acute and convalescent COVID-19 from the United States, Italy and Spain. From T cells, B-cell-depleted T cells, or PBMCs came the material, which was cDNA or gDNA.

Methods used by the authors: Reference gene primer amplification gave nucleated cell count estimates. TCRdb keeps only in-frame clones here, not all; method: immunoSEQ multiplex PCR. Clonal size and the V and J genes are those of that table, whereas D and trimming came from the DNA. This table holds about 140,000 clones, 87% found once. V lost 2 bases and J lost 1, with 8 bases in between. Looked up from germline, CDR1 is SQVTM and CDR2 is ANQGSEA. The CDR3 has 13 amino acids. The TCR originated in a man aged 45-65 years who had recovered from COVID-19. The genes are TRBV29-1 and TRBJ1-1; a weak D match, TRBD1 (5 bases). The sequenced sample consisted of peripheral blood. CDR3 nucleotides: TGCAGCGTTGAACGACAGAAGAACACTGAAGCTTTCTTT. Translated, it gives CSVERQKNTEAFF. The complete variable domain, with remaining parts taken from reference TRBV29-1 and TRBJ1-1, reads SAVISQKPSRDICQRGTSLTIQCQVDSQVTMMFWYRQQPGQSLTLIATANQGSEATYESGFVIDKFPISRPNLTFSTLTVSNMSPEDSSIYLCSVERQKNTEAFFGQGTRLTVV.